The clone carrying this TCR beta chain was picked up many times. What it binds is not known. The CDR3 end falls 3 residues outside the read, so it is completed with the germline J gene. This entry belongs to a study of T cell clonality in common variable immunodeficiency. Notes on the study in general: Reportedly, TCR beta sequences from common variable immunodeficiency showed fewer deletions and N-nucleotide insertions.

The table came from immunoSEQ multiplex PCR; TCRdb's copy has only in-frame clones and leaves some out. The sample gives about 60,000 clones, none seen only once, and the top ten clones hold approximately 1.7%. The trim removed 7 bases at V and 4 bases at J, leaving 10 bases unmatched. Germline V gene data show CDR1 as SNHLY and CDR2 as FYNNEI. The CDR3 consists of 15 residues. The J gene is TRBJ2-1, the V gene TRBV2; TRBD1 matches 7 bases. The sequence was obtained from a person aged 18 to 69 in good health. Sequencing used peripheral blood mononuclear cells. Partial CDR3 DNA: TGTGCCAGCAACCTCGGACAGGAACCTTACAATGAG. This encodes CASNLGQEPYNE. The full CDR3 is CASNLGQEPYNEQFF.